The clone carrying this T cell receptor beta chain was observed many times. Time point denoted: patch test 1, 2 weeks after DPC sensitization. Treatment here: therapeutic diphenylcyclopropenone sensitization with weekly scalp DPC. V lost 4 bases to trimming and J lost 5 bases, with 18 bases between them. CDR3 length equals 15 residues. CDR1 is MGHRA, CDR2 YSYEKL, per germline. This sample is part of a study of human T cells and chemical hapten exposure. From the RACE reads, TCRdb called clonotypes with MiXCR, one entry per CDR3 protein. The sample carries more than 95,000 distinct CDR3 sequences, 9% to 14% recorded once.

V gene TRBV4-1 combines with J gene TRBJ2-7; the D gene is possibly TRBD1 (6 bases). The clonotype comes from a woman aged 45 to 65 with alopecia areata. Some clones in this sample may be carry-over from other donors' samples. Specimen: whole blood, collected in connection with sensitization to the hapten diphenylcyclopropenone (DPC). The CDR3 spells CASSPDSQGVHEQYF. The CDR3 nucleotides read TGCGCCAGCAGCCCGGACAGTCAGGGAGTCCACGAGCAGTACTTC.